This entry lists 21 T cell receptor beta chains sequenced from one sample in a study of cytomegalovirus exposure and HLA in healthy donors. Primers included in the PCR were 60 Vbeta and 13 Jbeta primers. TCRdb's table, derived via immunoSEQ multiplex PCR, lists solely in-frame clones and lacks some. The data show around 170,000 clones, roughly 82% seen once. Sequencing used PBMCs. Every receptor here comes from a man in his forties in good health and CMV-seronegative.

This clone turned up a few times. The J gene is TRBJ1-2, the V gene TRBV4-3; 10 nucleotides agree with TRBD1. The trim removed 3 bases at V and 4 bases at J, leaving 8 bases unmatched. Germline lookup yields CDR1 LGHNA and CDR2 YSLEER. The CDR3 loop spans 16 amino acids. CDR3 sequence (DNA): TGCGCCAGCAGCCAGCTCGGACAGGGGGAGGGCTATGGCTACACCTTC. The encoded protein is CASSQLGQGEGYGYTF.

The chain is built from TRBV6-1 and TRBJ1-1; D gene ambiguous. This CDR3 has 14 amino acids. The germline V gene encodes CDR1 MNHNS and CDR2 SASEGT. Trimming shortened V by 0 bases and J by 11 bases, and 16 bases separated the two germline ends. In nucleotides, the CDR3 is TGTGCCAGCAGTGAAGCACATCCCCCGGGTGCGGCTTTCTTT. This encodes CASSEAHPPGAAFF.

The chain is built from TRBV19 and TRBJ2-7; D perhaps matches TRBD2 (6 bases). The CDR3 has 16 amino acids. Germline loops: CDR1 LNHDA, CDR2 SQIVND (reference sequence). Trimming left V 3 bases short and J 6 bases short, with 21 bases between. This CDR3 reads CASSISGEVFLGEQYF. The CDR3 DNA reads TGTGCCAGTAGTATTTCGGGGGAGGTGTTTTTGGGCGAGCAGTACTTC.

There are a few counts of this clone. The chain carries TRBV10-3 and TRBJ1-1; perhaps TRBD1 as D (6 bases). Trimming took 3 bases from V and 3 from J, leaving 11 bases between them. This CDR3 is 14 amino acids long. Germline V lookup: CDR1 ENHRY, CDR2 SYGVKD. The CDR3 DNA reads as TGTGCCATCAGTGAAGATGGACAGTACACTGAAGCTTTCTTT. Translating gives CAISEDGQYTEAFF.

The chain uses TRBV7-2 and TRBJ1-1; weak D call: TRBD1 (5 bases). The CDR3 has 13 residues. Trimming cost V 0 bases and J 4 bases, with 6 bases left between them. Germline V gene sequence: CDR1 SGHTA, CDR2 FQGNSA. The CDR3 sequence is CASSLAQGTEAFF. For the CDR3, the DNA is TGTGCCAGCAGCTTAGCGCAGGGCACTGAAGCTTTCTTT.

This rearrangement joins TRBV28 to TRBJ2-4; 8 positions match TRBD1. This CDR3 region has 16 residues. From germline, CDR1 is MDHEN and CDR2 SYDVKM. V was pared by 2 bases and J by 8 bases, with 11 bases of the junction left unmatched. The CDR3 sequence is CASSLNPGGAPDIQYF. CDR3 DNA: TGTGCCAGCAGTTTAAACCCAGGGGGCGCCCCCGACATTCAGTACTTC. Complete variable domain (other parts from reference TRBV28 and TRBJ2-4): DVKVTQSSRYLVKRTGEKVFLECVQDMDHENMFWYRQDPGLGLRLIYFSYDVKMKEKGDIPEGYSVSREKKERFSLILESASTNQTSMYLCASSLNPGGAPDIQYFGAGTRLSVL.

The CDR3 is CASSTFPGTGGGWDTEAFF. CDR3 DNA sequence: TGTGCCAGCAGTACCTTCCCCGGGACAGGGGGCGGTTGGGACACTGAAGCTTTCTTT. This rearrangement joins TRBV28 to TRBJ1-1, with 12 bases lining up with TRBD1. Germline CDR1 reads MDHEN; CDR2 reads SYDVKM. CDR3 length equals 19 residues. After removal of 5 bases from V and 3 bases from J, the junction contained 16 bases not matched to a gene.

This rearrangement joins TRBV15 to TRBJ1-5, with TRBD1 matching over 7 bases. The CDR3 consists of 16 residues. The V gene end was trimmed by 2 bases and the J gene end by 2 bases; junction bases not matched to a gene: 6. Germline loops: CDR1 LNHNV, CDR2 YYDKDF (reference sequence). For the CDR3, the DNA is TGTGCCACCAGCAGACCAAAGGGGGCTGGCAATCAGCCCCAGCATTTT. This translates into CATSRPKGAGNQPQHF.

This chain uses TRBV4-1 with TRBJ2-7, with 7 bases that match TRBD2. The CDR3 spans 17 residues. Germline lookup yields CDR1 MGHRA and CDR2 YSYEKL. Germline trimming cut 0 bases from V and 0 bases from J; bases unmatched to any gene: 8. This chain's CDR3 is CASSQERDYTPSYEQYF. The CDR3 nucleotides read TGCGCCAGCAGCCAAGAACGGGACTACACACCCTCCTACGAGCAGTACTTC.

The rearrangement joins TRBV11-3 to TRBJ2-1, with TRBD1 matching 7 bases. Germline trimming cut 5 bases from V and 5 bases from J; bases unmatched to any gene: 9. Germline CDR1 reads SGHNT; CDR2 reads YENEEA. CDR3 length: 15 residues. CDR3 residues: CASSTGQMKDNEQFF. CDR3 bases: TGTGCCAGCAGCACGGGACAGATGAAAGACAATGAGCAGTTCTTC.

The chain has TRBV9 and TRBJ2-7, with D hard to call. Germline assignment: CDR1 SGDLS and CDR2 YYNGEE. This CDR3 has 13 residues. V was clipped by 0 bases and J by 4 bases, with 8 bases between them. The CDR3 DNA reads TGTGCCAGCAGCGTAGGGATCGGGTACGAGCAGTACTTC. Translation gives CASSVGIGYEQYF.

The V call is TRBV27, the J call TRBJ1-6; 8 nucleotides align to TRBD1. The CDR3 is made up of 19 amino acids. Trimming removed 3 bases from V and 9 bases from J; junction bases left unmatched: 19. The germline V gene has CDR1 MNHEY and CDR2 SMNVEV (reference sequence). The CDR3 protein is CASSFSSASDRAMRSPLHF. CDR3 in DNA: TGTGCCAGCAGTTTTTCCTCTGCATCGGACAGGGCTATGCGTTCACCCCTCCACTTT.

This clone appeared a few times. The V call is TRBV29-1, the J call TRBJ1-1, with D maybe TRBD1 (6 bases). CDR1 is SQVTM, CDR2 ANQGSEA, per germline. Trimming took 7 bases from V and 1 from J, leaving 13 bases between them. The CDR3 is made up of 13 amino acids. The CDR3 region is CSAHGQPNTEAFF. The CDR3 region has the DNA TGCAGCGCCCATGGACAGCCGAACACTGAAGCTTTCTTT.

The CDR3 bases are TGCGCCAGCAGCCAAGCCGCCGGGTCCTCCTACGAGCAGTACTTC. Its protein is CASSQAAGSSYEQYF. The chain uses TRBV4-3 and TRBJ2-7, with D unresolved. The CDR3 covers 15 residues. CDR1 is LGHNA and CDR2 is YSLEER in the germline V gene. Trimming took 1 base from V and 0 from J, leaving 10 bases between them.

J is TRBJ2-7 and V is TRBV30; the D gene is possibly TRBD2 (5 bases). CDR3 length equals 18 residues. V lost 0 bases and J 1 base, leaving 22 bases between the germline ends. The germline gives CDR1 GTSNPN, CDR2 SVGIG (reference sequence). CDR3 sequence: CAWSVGLIGLSVSYEQYF. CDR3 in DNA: TGTGCCTGGAGTGTGGGTCTGATCGGACTGTCAGTATCCTACGAGCAGTACTTC.

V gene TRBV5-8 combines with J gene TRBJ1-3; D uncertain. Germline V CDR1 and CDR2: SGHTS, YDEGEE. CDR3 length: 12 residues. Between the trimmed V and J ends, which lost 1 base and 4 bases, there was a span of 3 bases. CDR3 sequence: CASSLSGNTIYF. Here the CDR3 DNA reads TGTGCCAGCAGCTTGTCGGGAAACACCATATATTTT.

CDR3 coding DNA: TGTGCCAGCAGCCCCCACAGGGGGCCGAACACTGAAGCTTTCTTT. Encoded protein: CASSPHRGPNTEAFF. The gene calls are TRBV13 and TRBJ1-1; 9 nucleotides align to TRBD1. Germline trimming cut 5 bases from V and 1 base from J; bases unmatched to any gene: 5. Germline-derived CDR1 and CDR2 are PRHDT and FYEKMQ (reference sequence). The CDR3 loop spans 15 amino acids.

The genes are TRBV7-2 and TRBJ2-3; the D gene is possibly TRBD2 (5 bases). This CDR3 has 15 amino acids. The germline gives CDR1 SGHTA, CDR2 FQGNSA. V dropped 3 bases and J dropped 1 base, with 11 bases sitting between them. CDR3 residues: CASSFGTRGTDTQYF. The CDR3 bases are TGTGCCAGCAGCTTTGGAACTAGAGGCACAGATACGCAGTATTTT.

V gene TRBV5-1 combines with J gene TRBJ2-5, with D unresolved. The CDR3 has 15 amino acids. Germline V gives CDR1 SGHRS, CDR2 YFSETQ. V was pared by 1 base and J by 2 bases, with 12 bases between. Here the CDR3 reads CASSLSQTLQETQYF. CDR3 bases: TGCGCCAGCAGCTTGTCACAGACCCTACAAGAGACCCAGTACTTC. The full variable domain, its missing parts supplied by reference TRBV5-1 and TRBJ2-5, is KAGVTQTPRYLIKTRGQQVTLSCSPISGHRSVSWYQQTPGQGLQFLFEYFSETQRNKGNFPGRFSGRQFSNSRSEMNVSTLELGDSALYLCASSLSQTLQETQYFGPGTRLLVL.

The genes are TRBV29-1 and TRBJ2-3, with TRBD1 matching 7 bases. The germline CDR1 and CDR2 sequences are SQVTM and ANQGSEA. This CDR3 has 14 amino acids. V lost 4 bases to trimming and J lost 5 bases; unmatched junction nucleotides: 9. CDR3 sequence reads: CSVGRQGLRDTQYF. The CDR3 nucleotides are TGCAGCGTTGGGAGACAGGGATTAAGAGATACGCAGTATTTT.

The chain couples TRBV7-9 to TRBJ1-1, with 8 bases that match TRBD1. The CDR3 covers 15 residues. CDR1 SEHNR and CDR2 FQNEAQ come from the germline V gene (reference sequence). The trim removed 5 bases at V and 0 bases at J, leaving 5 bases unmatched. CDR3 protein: CASSSRTGMNTEAFF. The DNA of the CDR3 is TGTGCCAGCAGCAGCCGGACAGGGATGAACACTGAAGCTTTCTTT.